This record covers a single T cell receptor beta chain. This specimen comes from a study of shared clonotypes between healthy human individuals. As defined, naive CD8 cells were CD45RO-negative and positively selected for CCR7, with terminally differentiated effector memory CD45RA+ cells excluded. The method was immunoSEQ multiplex PCR; TCRdb's version includes in-frame clones alone and lacks a portion of them. The sample yields 650,000 to 800,000 clones, about 92% seen once. This sequence was found in a man aged 25-45 years in good health. Material for sequencing was naive CD8+ T cells sorted from blood.

CDR3 in DNA: TGTGCCAGCAGTGGGGACAGTTACTACGAGCAGTACTTC. Residues: CASSGDSYYEQYF. The chain recombines TRBV25-1 with TRBJ2-7; 7 bases are shared with TRBD1. The CDR3 is made up of 13 amino acids. CDR1 MGHDK and CDR2 SYGVNS come from the germline V gene. V lost 4 bases and J lost 3; bases outside the gene matches: 3.